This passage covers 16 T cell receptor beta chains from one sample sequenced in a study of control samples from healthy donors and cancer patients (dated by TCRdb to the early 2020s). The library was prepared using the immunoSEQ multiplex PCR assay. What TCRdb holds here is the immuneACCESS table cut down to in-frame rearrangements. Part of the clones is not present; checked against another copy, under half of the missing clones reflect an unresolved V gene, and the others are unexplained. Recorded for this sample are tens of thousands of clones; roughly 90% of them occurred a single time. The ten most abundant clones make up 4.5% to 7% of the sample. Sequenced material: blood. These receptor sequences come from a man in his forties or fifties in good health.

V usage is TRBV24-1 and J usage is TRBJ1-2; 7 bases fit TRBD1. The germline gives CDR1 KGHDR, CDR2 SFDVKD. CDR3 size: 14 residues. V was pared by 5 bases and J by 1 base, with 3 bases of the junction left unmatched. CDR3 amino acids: CATSGTGINYGYTF. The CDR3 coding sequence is TGTGCCACCAGTGGGACAGGTATTAACTATGGCTACACCTTC.

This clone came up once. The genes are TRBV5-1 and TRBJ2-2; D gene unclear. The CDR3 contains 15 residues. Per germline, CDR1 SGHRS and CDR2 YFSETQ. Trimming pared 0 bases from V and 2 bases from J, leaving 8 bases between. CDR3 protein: CASSLVPGNTGELFF. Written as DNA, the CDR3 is TGCGCCAGCAGCTTGGTTCCGGGTAACACCGGGGAGCTGTTTTTT.

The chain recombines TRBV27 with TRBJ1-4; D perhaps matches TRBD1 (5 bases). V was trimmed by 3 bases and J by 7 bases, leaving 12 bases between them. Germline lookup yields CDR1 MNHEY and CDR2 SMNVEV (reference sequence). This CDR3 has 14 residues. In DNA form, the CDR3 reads TGTGCCAGCAGTTTGTGGGGGGAGGGTGAAAAACTGTTTTTT. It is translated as CASSLWGEGEKLFF.

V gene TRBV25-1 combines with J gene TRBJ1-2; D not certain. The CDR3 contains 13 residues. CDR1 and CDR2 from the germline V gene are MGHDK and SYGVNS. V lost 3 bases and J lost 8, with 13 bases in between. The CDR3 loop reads CASSEEPVQGYTF. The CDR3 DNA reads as TGTGCCAGCAGTGAGGAACCGGTCCAGGGCTACACCTTC.

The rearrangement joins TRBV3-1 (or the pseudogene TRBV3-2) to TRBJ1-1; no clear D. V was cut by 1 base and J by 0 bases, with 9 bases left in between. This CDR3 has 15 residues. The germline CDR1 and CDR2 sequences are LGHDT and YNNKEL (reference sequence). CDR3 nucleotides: TGTGCCAGCAGCCAAGTGACGGCCATGAACACTGAAGCTTTCTTT. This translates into CASSQVTAMNTEAFF.

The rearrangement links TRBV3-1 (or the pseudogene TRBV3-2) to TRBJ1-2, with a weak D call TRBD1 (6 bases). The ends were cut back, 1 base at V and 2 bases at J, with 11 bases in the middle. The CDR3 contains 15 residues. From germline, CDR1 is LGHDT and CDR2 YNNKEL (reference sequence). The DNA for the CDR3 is TGTGCCAGCAGCCAAGGACAGGCCGGCAACTATGGCTACACCTTC. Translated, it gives CASSQGQAGNYGYTF.

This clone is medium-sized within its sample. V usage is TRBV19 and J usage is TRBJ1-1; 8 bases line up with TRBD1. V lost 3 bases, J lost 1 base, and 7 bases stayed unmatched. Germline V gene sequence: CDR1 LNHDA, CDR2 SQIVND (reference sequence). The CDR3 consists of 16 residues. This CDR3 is CASSISGGTSNTEAFF. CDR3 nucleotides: TGTGCCAGTAGTATCTCAGGGGGCACCTCGAACACTGAAGCTTTCTTT.

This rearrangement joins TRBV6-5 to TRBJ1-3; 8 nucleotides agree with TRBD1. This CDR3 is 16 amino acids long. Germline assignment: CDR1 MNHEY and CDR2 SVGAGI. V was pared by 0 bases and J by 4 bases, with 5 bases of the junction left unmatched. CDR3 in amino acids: CASSYSGQGLGNTIYF. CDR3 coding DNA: TGTGCCAGCAGTTACTCTGGACAGGGACTGGGAAACACCATATATTTT.

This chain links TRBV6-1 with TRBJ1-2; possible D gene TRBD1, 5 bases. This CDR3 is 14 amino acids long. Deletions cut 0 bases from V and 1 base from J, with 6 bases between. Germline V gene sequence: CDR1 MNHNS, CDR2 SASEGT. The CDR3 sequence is CASSEAQGNYGYTF. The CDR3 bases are TGTGCCAGCAGTGAAGCGCAGGGTAACTATGGCTACACCTTC.

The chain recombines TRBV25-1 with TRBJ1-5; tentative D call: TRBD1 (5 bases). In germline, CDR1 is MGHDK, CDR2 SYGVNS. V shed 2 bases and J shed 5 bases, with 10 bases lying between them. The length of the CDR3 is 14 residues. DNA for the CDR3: TGTGCCAGCAGTGAACCAGGGTGGGATCAGCCCCAGCATTTT. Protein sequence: CASSEPGWDQPQHF.

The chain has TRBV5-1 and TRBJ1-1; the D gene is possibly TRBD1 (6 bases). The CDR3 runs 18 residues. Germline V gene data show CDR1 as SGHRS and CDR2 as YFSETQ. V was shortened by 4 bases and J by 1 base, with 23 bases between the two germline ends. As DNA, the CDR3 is TGCGCCAGCAGCGAGGGTCGGGGGCCCCGCATTAAGAACACTGAAGCTTTCTTT. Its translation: CASSEGRGPRIKNTEAFF.

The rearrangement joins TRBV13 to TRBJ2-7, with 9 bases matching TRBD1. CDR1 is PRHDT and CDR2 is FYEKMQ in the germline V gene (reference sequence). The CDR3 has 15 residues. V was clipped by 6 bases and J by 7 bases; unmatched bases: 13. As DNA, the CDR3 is TGTGCCAGCAGGAAAACGGGACAGGGTCAGATAGAGCAGTACTTC. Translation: CASRKTGQGQIEQYF.

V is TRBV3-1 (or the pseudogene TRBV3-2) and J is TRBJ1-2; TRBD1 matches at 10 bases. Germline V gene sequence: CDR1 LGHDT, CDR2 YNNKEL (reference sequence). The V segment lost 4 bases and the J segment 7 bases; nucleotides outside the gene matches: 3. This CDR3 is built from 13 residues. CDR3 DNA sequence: TGTGCCAGCAGCCGACAGGGGGCAGGTGGCTACACCTTC. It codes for CASSRQGAGGYTF.

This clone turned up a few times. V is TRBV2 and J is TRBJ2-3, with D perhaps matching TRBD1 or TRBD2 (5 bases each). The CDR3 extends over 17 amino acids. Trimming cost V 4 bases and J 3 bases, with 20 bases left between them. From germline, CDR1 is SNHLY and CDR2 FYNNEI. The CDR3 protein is CASSGVLEGRRTDTQYF. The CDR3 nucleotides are TGTGCCAGCAGTGGCGTGTTAGAGGGGAGAAGGACAGATACGCAGTATTTT.

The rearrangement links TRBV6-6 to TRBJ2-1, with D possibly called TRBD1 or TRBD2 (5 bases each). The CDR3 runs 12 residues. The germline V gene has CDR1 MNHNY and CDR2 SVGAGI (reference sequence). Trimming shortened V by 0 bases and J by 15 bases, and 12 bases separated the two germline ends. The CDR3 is CASSYSVGDLFF. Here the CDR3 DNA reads TGTGCCAGCAGTTACTCTGTAGGGGACCTGTTCTTC.

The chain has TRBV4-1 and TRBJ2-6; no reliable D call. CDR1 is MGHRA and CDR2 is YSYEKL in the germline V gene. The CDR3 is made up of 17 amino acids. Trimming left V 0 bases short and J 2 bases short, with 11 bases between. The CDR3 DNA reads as TGCGCCAGCAGCCAAGATAGGGCAGTGGCTGGGGCCAACGTCCTGACTTTC. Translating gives CASSQDRAVAGANVLTF.